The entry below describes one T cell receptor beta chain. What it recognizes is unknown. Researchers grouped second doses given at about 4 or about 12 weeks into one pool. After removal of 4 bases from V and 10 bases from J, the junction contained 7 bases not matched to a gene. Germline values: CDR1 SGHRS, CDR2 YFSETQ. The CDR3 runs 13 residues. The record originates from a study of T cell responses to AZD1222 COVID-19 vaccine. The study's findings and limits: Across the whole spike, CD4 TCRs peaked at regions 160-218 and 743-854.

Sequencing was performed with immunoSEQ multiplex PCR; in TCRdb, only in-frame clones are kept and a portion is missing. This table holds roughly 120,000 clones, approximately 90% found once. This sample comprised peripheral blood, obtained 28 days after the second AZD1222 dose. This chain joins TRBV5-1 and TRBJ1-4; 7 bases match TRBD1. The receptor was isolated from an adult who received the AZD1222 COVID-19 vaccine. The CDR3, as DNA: TGCGCCAGCAGCACCGACAGGGAAACAAAACTGTTTTTT. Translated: CASSTDRETKLFF.